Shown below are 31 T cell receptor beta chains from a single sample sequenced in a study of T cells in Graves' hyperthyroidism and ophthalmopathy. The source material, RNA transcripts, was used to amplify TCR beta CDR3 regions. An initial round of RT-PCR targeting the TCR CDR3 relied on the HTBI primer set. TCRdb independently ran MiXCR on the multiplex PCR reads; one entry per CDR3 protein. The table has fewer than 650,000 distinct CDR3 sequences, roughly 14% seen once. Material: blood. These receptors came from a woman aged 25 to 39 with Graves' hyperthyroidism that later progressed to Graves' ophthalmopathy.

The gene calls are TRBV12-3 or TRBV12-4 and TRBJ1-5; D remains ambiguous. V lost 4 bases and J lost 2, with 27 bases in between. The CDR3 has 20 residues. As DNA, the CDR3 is TGTGCCAGCAGTTACTCGAGCGATGGCCTGGACCTACGGCGCAATCAGCCCCAGCATTTT. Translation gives CASSYSSDGLDLRRNQPQHF.

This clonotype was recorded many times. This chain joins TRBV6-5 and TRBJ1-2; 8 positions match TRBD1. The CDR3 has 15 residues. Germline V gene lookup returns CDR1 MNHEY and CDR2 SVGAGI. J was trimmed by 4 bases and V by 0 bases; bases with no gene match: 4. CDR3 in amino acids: CASSYSLGQGYGYTF. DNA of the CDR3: TGTGCCAGCAGTTACTCTCTAGGACAGGGCTATGGCTACACCTTC.

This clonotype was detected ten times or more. The CDR3 spells CASSETSGTHLEQFF. In DNA form, the CDR3 reads TGTGCCAGCAGCGAAACTAGCGGGACCCACCTTGAGCAGTTCTTC. This chain uses TRBV9 with TRBJ2-1, with 10 bases identical to TRBD2. The CDR3 loop spans 15 amino acids. J lost 9 bases, V lost 3 bases, and 9 bases had no gene match. CDR1 and CDR2 from the germline V gene are SGDLS and YYNGEE.

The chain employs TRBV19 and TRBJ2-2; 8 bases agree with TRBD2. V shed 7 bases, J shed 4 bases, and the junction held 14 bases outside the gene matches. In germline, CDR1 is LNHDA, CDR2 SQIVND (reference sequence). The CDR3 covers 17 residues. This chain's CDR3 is CASTLLPSGSSTGELFF. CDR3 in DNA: TGTGCCAGTACCCTGCTACCCAGCGGGAGTAGCACCGGGGAGCTGTTTTTT.

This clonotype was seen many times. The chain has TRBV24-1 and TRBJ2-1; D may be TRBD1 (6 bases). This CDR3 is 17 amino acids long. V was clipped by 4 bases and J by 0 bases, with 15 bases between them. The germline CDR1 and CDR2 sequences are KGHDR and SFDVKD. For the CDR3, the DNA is TGTGCCACCAGTGACACAGGGACCCGCAGCTCCTACAATGAGCAGTTCTTC. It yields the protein CATSDTGTRSSYNEQFF.

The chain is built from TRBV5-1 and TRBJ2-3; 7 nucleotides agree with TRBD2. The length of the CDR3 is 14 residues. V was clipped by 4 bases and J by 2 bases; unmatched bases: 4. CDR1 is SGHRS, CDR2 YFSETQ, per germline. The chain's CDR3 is CASSRGEVTDTQYF. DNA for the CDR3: TGCGCCAGCAGCCGGGGGGAGGTCACAGATACGCAGTATTTT.

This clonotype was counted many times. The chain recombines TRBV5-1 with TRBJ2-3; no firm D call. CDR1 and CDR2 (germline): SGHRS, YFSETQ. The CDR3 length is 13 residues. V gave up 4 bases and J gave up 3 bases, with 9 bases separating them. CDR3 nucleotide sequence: TGCGCCAGCAGCCTTCCAGTAACAGATACGCAGTATTTT. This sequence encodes CASSLPVTDTQYF.

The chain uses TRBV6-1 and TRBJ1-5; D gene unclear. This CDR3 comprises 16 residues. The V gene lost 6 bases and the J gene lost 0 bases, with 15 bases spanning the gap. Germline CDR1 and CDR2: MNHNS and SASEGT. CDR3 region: CASSPGLVYSNQPQHF. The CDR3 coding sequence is TGTGCCAGCAGCCCAGGTCTGGTTTATAGCAATCAGCCCCAGCATTTT.

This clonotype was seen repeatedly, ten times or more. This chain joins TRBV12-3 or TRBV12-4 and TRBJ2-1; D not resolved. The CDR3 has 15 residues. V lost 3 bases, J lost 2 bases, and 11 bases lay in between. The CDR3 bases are TGTGCCAGCAGTTTCATCCAGGCACCCTACAATGAGCAGTTCTTC. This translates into CASSFIQAPYNEQFF.

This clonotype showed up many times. Written as DNA, the CDR3 is TGTGCCAGCGTTCGAGGCCCCTCGGGAGAGCAGTACTTC. Amino acid sequence: CASVRGPSGEQYF. This chain links TRBV9 with TRBJ2-7, with a weak D call TRBD2 (5 bases). Trimming pared 7 bases from V and 7 bases from J, leaving 18 bases between. This CDR3 region has 13 residues. CDR1 is SGDLS, CDR2 YYNGEE, per germline. Full variable domain (missing parts from reference TRBV9 and TRBJ2-7): DSGVTQTPKHLITATGQRVTLRCSPRSGDLSVYWYQQSLDQGLQFLIQYYNGEERAKGNILERFSAQQFPDLHSELNLSSLELGDSALYFCASVRGPSGEQYFGPGTRLTVT.

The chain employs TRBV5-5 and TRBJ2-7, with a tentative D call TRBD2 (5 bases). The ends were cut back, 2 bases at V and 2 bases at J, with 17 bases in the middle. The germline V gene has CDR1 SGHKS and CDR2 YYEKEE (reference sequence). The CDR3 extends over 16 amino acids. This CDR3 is CASSFVPYGLPYEQYF. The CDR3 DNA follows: TGTGCCAGCAGCTTCGTCCCGTATGGACTCCCCTACGAGCAGTACTTC.

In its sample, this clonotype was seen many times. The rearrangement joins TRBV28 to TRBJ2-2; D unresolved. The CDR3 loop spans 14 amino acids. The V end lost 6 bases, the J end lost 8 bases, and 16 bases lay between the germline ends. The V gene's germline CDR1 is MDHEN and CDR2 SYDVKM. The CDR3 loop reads CASRPPTLGGELFF. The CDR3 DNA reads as TGTGCCAGCAGGCCCCCGACTCTTGGGGGGGAGCTGTTTTTT. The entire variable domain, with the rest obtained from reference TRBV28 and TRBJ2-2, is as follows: DVKVTQSSRYLVKRTGEKVFLECVQDMDHENMFWYRQDPGLGLRLIYFSYDVKMKEKGDIPEGYSVSREKKERFSLILESASTNQTSMYLCASRPPTLGGELFFGEGSRLTVL.

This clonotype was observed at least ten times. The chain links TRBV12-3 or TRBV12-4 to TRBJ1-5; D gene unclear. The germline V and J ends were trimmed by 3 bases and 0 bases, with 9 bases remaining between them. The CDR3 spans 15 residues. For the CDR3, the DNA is TGTGCCAGCAGTTTGAGGCACCATAGCAATCAGCCCCAGCATTTT. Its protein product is CASSLRHHSNQPQHF.

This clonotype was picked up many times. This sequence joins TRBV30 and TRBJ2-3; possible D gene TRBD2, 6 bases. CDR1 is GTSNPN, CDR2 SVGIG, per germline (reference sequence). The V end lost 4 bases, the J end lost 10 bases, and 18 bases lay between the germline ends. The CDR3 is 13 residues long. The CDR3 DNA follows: TGTGCCTGGATCCCTACCGTAGGGACTCCGCAGTATTTT. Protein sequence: CAWIPTVGTPQYF.

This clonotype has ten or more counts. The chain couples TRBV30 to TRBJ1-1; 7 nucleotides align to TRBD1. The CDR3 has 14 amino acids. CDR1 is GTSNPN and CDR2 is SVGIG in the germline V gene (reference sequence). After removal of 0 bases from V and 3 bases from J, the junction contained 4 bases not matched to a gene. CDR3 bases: TGTGCCTGGAGTGTATCCAGGGGGTACACTGAAGCTTTCTTT. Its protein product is CAWSVSRGYTEAFF.

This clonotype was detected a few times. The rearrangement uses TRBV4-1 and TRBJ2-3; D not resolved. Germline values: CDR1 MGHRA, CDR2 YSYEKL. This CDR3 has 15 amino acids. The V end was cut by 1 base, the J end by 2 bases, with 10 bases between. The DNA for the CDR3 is TGCGCCAGCAGCCAAGTCGGCAGCCTCACAGATACGCAGTATTTT. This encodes CASSQVGSLTDTQYF.

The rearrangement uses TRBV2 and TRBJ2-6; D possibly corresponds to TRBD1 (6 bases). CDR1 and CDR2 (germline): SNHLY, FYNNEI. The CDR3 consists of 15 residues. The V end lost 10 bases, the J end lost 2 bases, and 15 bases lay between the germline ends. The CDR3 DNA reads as TGTGCCAACAACGACAGGCGGGCTGGGGCCAACGTCCTGACTTTC. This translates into CANNDRRAGANVLTF.

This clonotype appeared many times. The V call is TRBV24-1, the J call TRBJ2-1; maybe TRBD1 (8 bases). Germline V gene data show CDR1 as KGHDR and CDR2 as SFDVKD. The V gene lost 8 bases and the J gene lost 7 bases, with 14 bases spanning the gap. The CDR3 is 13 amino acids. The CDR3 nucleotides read TGTGCCACCAATACAGGGGGGGTTAATGAGCAGTTCTTC. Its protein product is CATNTGGVNEQFF.

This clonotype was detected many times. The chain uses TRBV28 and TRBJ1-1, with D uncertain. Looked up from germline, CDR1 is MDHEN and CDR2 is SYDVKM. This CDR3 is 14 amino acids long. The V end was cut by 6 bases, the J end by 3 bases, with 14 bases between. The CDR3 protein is CASSSLSVDTEAFF. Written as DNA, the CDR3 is TGTGCCAGCAGCTCCCTCAGTGTCGACACTGAAGCTTTCTTT.

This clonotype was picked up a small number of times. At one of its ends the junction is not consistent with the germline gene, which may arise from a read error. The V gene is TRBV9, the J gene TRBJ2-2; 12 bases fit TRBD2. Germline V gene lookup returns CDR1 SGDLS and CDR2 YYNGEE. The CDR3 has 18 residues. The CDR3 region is CASSVARTSGMNTGELFF. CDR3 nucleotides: TGTGCCAGCAGCGTAGCTAGGACTAGCGGGATGAACACCGGGGAACTGTTTTTT.

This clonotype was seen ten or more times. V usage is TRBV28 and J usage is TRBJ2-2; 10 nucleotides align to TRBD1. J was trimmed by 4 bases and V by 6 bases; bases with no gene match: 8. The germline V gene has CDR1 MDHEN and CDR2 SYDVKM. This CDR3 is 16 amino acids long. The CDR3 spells CASRPGQGMGTGELFF. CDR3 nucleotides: TGTGCCAGCAGGCCGGGACAGGGGATGGGCACCGGGGAGCTGTTTTTT.

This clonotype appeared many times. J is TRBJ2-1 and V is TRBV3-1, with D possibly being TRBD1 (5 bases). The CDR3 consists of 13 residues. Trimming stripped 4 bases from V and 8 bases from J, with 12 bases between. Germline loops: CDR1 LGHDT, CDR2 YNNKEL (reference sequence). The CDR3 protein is CASSPRSGYEQFF. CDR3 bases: TGTGCCAGCAGCCCTCGTTCAGGGTATGAGCAGTTCTTC.

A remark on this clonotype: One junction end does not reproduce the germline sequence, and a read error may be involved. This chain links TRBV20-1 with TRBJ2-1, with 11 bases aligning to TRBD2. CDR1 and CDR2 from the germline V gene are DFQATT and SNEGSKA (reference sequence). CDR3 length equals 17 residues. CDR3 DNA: TGCAGTGCTAGGGGACTAACTAGCGGGAGCTCCTACAATGAGCGGTTCTTC. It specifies CSARGLTSGSSYNERFF.

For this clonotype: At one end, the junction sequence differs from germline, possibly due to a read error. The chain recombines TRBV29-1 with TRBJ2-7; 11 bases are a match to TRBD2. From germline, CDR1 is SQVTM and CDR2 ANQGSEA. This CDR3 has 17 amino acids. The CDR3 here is CSVEGPGLAVGSYEQYF. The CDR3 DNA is TGCAGCGTCGAAGGACCGGGACTAGCGGTTGGCTCCTACGAGCAGTACTTC.

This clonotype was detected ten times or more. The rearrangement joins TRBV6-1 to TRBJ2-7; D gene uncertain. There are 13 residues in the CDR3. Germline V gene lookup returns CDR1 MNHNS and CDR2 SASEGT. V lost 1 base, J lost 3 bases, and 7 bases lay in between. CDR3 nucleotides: TGTGCCAGCAGTGAAGAAGGGATCTACGAGCAGTACTTC. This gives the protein CASSEEGIYEQYF.

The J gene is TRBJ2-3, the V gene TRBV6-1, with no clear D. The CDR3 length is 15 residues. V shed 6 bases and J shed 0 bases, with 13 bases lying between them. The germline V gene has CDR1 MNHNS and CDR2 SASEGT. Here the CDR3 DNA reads TGTGCCAGCAGCCGACAAGAGCCTAGCACAGATACGCAGTATTTT. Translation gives CASSRQEPSTDTQYF.

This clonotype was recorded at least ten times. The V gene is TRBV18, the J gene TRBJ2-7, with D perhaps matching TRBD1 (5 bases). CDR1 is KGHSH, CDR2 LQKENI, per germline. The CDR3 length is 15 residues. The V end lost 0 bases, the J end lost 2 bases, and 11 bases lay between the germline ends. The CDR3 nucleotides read TGTGCCAGCTCACCACCCTCCCCAGGGACCTACGAGCAGTACTTC. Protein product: CASSPPSPGTYEQYF.

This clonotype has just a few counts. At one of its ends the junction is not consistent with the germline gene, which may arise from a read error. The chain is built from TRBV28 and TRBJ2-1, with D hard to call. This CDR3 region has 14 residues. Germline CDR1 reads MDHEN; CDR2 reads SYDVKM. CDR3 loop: CASSLVQIYSEQFF. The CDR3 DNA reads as TGTGCCAGCAGTTTAGTACAGATTTACAGTGAGCAGTTCTTC.

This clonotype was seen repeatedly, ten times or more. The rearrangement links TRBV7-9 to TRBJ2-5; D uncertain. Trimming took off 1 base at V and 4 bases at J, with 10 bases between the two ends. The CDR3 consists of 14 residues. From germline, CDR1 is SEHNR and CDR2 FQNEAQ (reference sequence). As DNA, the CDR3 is TGTGCCAGCAGCTTAGGTGGGGATGGAGAGACCCAGTACTTC. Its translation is CASSLGGDGETQYF. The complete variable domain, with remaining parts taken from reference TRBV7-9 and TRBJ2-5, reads DTGVSQNPRHKITKRGQNVTFRCDPISEHNRLYWYRQTLGQGPEFLTYFQNEAQLEKSRLLSDRFSAERPKGSFSTLEIQRTEQGDSAMYLCASSLGGDGETQYFGPGTRLLVL.

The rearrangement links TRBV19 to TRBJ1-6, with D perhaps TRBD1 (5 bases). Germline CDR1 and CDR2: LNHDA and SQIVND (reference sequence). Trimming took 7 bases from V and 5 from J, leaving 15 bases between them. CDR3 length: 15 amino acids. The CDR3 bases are TGTGCCAGTACCCCCGGGGGAAATAATAATTCACCCCTCCACTTT. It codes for CASTPGGNNNSPLHF.

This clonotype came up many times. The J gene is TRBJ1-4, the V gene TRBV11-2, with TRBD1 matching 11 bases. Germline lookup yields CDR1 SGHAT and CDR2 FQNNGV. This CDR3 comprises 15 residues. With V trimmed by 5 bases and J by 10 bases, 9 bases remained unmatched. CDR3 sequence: CASSVTGTGGTKLFF. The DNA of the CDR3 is TGTGCCAGCAGCGTAACCGGGACAGGGGGTACAAAACTGTTTTTT.